What follows is one TCR beta chain and its context. After removal of 1 base from V and 1 base from J, the junction contained 17 bases not matched to a gene. Germline loops: CDR1 SGHVS, CDR2 FNYEAQ. This CDR3 has 21 residues. This sample is drawn from a study of T cell responses to AZD1222 COVID-19 vaccine. The repertoire was sequenced with immunoSEQ multiplex PCR; TCRdb's copy has only in-frame clones and lacks some. The table has about 120,000 clones, 80% to 90% seen once. V is TRBV7-6 and J is TRBJ2-1; 9 bases are a match to TRBD2. The specimen comprised peripheral blood, sampled on day 0 of AZD1222 vaccination. The receptor was derived from an adult in good health. The CDR3: CASSLELGYGLAGPSYNEQFF. CDR3 nucleotide sequence: TGTGCCAGCAGCTTAGAACTGGGGTACGGTCTAGCGGGACCATCCTACAATGAGCAGTTCTTC.